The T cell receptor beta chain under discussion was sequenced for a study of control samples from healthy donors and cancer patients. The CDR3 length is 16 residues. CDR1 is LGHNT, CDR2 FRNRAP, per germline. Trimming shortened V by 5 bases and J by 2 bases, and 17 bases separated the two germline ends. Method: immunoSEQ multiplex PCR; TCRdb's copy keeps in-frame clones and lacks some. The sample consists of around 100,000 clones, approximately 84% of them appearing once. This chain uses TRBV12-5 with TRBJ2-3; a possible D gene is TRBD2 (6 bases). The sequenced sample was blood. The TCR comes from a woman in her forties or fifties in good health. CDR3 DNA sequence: TGTGCTAGTGGTCCCTTTTCAGGAGGGACCACAGATACGCAGTATTTT. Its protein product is CASGPFSGGTTDTQYF.